This is a list of T cell receptor beta chains from one sample in a study of blood T cell repertoires in COVID-19. Sequencing used immunoSEQ multiplex PCR; TCRdb keeps in-frame clones, though not all of them. The sample includes 200,000 to 250,000 clones, around 80% of them seen just once. The sequenced sample was peripheral blood. The receptor source for this set is a woman aged 70-85 years with acute or convalescent COVID-19. CDR3s include the opening cysteine and the closing phenylalanine or tryptophan. The D gene is left open where the match is weak. For some rows the clone size is stated as once, few or many, or as a class when expanded; others skip it.

d_call clone_size j_call v_call cdr3_nt cdr3_aa
TRBD1 - TRBJ1-1 TRBV7-3 TGTGCCAGCAGCTACGACAGGGCAGGAACTGAAGCTTTCTTT CASSYDRAGTEAFF
- - TRBJ1-1 TRBV28 TGTGCCAGCCCATCCACACAATGGGGGGGGGCGAACACTGAAGCTTTCTTT CASPSTQWGGANTEAFF
- - TRBJ1-2 TRBV5-6 TGTGCCAGCAGCTTGGCCGCGGATCCGTCGATCTATGGCTACACCTTC CASSLAADPSIYGYTF
TRBD1 few TRBJ1-2 TRBV7-9 TGTGCCAGCAGCTCCTGGGACAGGGGAGTCTATGGCTACACCTTC CASSSWDRGVYGYTF
TRBD1 once TRBJ2-4 TRBV5-1 TGCGCCAGCAGCATTGGGGGACAGGGAGGAAACATTCAGTACTTC CASSIGGQGGNIQYF
TRBD1 - TRBJ1-4 TRBV30 TGTGCCTGGAGTAGGGGGCTGGGGGAAAAACTGTTTTTT CAWSRGLGEKLFF
- - TRBJ2-1 TRBV7-9 TGTGCCAGCAGCCACGTTAGCTTCCCCTACAATGAGCAGTTCTTC CASSHVSFPYNEQFF
TRBD2 - TRBJ2-7 TRBV27 TGTGCCAGCAGTTTATACCTAGCGGGACGAACCTACGAGCAGTACTTC CASSLYLAGRTYEQYF
TRBD2 - TRBJ2-5 TRBV25-1 TGTGCCAGCAGGGGGACTAGCGGGGAAGAGACCCAGTACTTC CASRGTSGEETQYF
- few TRBJ1-2 TRBV7-8 TGTGCCAGCAGCTTAGCGGCTCAGGGAGGCTGGGCCTATGGCTACACCTTC CASSLAAQGGWAYGYTF
- - TRBJ1-2 TRBV24-1 TGTGCCACCAGCCTCGGGGAGGGCTATGGCTACACCTTC CATSLGEGYGYTF
TRBD1 - TRBJ1-2 TRBV5-8 TGTGCCAGCAGCTTGGACAGGGGCAATGGCTACACCTTC CASSLDRGNGYTF
TRBD1 once TRBJ1-1 TRBV14 TGTGCCAGCAGCCAAGTAGGGACAGGGGGAGCTTTCTTT CASSQVGTGGAFF
- few TRBJ1-5 TRBV27 TGTGCCAGCAGTCCGGCTCGGGTGTCGGGGGGTGTCAATCAGCCCCAGCATTTT CASSPARVSGGVNQPQHF
- - TRBJ2-7 TRBV3-1/TRBV3-2 TGTGCCAGCAGCCAAGTAGGAGACAGGCCCTACGAGCAGTACTTC CASSQVGDRPYEQYF
TRBD2 medium-sized TRBJ2-7 TRBV2 TGTGCCAGCAGCGACGGACTAGCGGGAAGATACGAGCAGTACTTC CASSDGLAGRYEQYF
- - TRBJ1-3 TRBV6-6 TGTGCCAGCAGTTTTGGGACAAGTGGAAACACCATATATTTT CASSFGTSGNTIYF
TRBD1 - TRBJ2-3 TRBV4-1 TGCGCCAGCAGCCTGACCCCCGGGACAGGGCAAGATACGCAGTATTTT CASSLTPGTGQDTQYF
- - TRBJ1-2 TRBV9 TGTGCCAGCAGCGCCTTAAGCGGTGGGGGGGGCTACACCTTC CASSALSGGGGYTF
- - TRBJ1-6 TRBV7-2 TGTGCCAGCAGCGTTCAGGGGAGCGGTAATTCACCCCTCCACTTT CASSVQGSGNSPLHF
- - TRBJ2-5 TRBV7-3 TGTGCCAGCAGCTTAACTGGCGCGGATCAAGAGACCCAGTACTTC CASSLTGADQETQYF
- - TRBJ2-3 TRBV27 TGTGCCAGCTCCTTAGGGGACTGGCGCACAGATACGCAGTATTTT CASSLGDWRTDTQYF
- - TRBJ2-7 TRBV5-6 TGTGCCAGCAGCTTGTCCGGGTCAAACTACGAGCAGTACTTC CASSLSGSNYEQYF
TRBD1 - TRBJ1-4 TRBV6-1 TGTGCCAGCAGTGAACCACCGCAGGGGGCGACTAATGAAAAACTGTTTTTT CASSEPPQGATNEKLFF
TRBD1 - TRBJ2-7 TRBV29-1 TGCAGCGTCCAGGACAGGGGTGCCACGACCTACGAGCAGTACTTC CSVQDRGATTYEQYF
- - TRBJ1-1 TRBV30 TGTGCCTGGATCCCGGGCGGGGGGGTCGCCACTGAAGCTTTCTTT CAWIPGGGVATEAFF
- - TRBJ2-7 TRBV27 TGTGCCAGCAGTTCAATAGACAGGTGGACCTACGAGCAGTACTTC CASSSIDRWTYEQYF
- - TRBJ2-5 TRBV11-2 TGTGCCAGCAGCTTCCGGGGGGCGGGCGACCAAGAGACCCAGTACTTC CASSFRGAGDQETQYF
TRBD1 - TRBJ1-5 TRBV18 TGTGCCAGCTCACCAGGGACAGCCATTAGCAATCAGCCCCAGCATTTT CASSPGTAISNQPQHF
- - TRBJ2-2 TRBV24-1 TGTGCCACCAGTGTGAGTGAGGGGGTTGGCACCGGGGAGCTGTTTTTT CATSVSEGVGTGELFF
TRBD2 - TRBJ2-5 TRBV27 TGTGCCAGCAGTTTACTAGCGGGAGGGGATGAGACCCAGTACTTC CASSLLAGGDETQYF
TRBD2 - TRBJ2-1 TRBV5-4 TGTGCCAGCGCCCTTCAGCGGGGCCTAAACAATGAGCAGTTCTTC CASALQRGLNNEQFF
- - TRBJ1-5 TRBV5-1 TGCGCCAGCAGCTTGGAAGGGGGCAATCAGCCCCAGCATTTT CASSLEGGNQPQHF
- - TRBJ2-1 TRBV30 TGTGCCTGGAGTGCGTCGGGAGCGGCTGAGCAGTTCTTC CAWSASGAAEQFF
TRBD1 - TRBJ1-2 TRBV3-1/TRBV3-2 TGTGCCAGCAGCCACGTCGACAGGGACTATGGCTACACCTTC CASSHVDRDYGYTF
- - TRBJ2-5 TRBV29-1 TGCAGCGTTGAACGGACTGTCCAAGAGACCCAGTACTTC CSVERTVQETQYF
- - TRBJ2-7 TRBV10-3 TGTGCCATCGCCAGGGACTCCATCTACGAGCAGTACTTC CAIARDSIYEQYF
- - TRBJ1-4 TRBV27 TGTGCCAGCAGTTTAGCGGGGGTGTACGAAAAACTGTTTTTT CASSLAGVYEKLFF